The 16 T cell receptor beta chains in this list originate from one sample, sequenced in a study of blood T cells in healthy people across ages (dated by TCRdb to between 2014 and 2016). Libraries were constructed by 5' RACE. The instrument was an Illumina HiSeq 2500. The second PCR ran for roughly 7 to 12 cycles and used a J-beta primer mix along with a sample-barcoded 5' primer. Using fastp at Q25 and MiXCR, TCRdb reprocessed the public reads and kept productive beta chains. Rows are combined by CDR3 protein, so each entry shows the most common genes and DNA. A total of fewer than 900,000 distinct CDR3 sequences appear in this sample, 43% of them only once. Jointly, the top ten make up around 20% of the sample. The sequencing input was blood. Receptor source: an older woman in good health.

The CDR3 nucleotides read TGCGCCAGCAGCCAAGATGCAGGGCCATTCAATCAGCCCCAGCATTTT. Its protein product is CASSQDAGPFNQPQHF. The rearrangement uses TRBV4-1 and TRBJ1-5; the D gene is possibly TRBD1 (5 bases). Germline V gene lookup returns CDR1 MGHRA and CDR2 YSYEKL. CDR3 length: 16 residues. Trimming removed 0 bases from V and 3 bases from J, with 12 bases in between.

This clonotype was seen more than once but under ten times. This chain joins TRBV24-1 and TRBJ2-1, with 9 positions matching TRBD1. Germline V lookup: CDR1 KGHDR, CDR2 SFDVKD. V was clipped by 3 bases and J by 6 bases; unmatched bases: 14. The CDR3 totals 18 residues. The DNA of the CDR3 is TGTGCCACCAGTGATGCGCCGCCCGGGACAGGGATATTCAATGAGCAGTTCTTC. Amino acid sequence: CATSDAPPGTGIFNEQFF.

The chain is built from TRBV27 and TRBJ1-2; D uncertain. CDR3 length equals 12 residues. Germline V gene data show CDR1 as MNHEY and CDR2 as SMNVEV (reference sequence). The V gene lost 6 bases and the J gene lost 8 bases, with 13 bases spanning the gap. The CDR3 sequence is CASRTWREGYTF. The DNA for the CDR3 is TGTGCCAGCAGAACCTGGCGTGAGGGCTACACCTTC.

This clonotype was found a few times. The chain combines TRBV5-6 with TRBJ2-1, with D perhaps matching TRBD1 (5 bases). The length of the CDR3 is 13 residues. Germline CDR1 and CDR2: SGHDT and YYEEEE. V was trimmed by 4 bases and J by 6 bases, leaving 11 bases between them. This chain's CDR3 is CASSATVSNEQFF. CDR3 DNA: TGTGCCAGCAGCGCGACAGTATCCAATGAGCAGTTCTTC.

The chain joins TRBV5-1 to TRBJ2-1; 15 bases fit TRBD2. The CDR3 has 18 amino acids. The V segment lost 4 bases and the J segment 0 bases; nucleotides outside the gene matches: 5. CDR1 SGHRS and CDR2 YFSETQ come from the germline V gene. CDR3 loop: CASSTGLAGGSSYNEQFF. In nucleotides, the CDR3 is TGCGCCAGCAGCACCGGACTAGCGGGGGGGAGCTCCTACAATGAGCAGTTCTTC.

The table lists this clonotype with a few counts. A much bigger clone sits one base away, suggesting this may be a read error. The CDR3 protein is CASSFRGLYEQYF. As DNA, the CDR3 is TGTGCCAGCAGTTTCCGGGGTCTCTACGAGCAGTACTTC. The rearrangement links TRBV27 to TRBJ2-7; tentatively, D is TRBD2 (5 bases). CDR1 MNHEY and CDR2 SMNVEV come from the germline V gene (reference sequence). The CDR3 is 13 residues long. Between the trimmed V and J ends, which lost 3 bases and 3 bases, there was a span of 9 bases.

This clonotype was counted between two and nine times. V usage is TRBV12-3 or TRBV12-4 and J usage is TRBJ1-6; D not resolved. V was pared by 2 bases and J by 13 bases, with 15 bases between. This CDR3 region has 14 residues. CDR3 in amino acids: CASSLMGIGSPLHF. CDR3 DNA: TGTGCCAGCAGTTTAATGGGGATCGGTTCGCCCCTCCACTTT.

This clonotype was counted between two and nine times. This chain joins TRBV21-1 and TRBJ2-3; the table calls TRBD2, which could not be checked here. TRBV21-1 is classified as a pseudogene. The CDR3 is made up of 19 amino acids. The CDR3 is CASSKESVVAGECTDTQYF. The CDR3 bases are TGTGCCAGCAGCAAAGAATCGGTGGTAGCGGGGGAGTGCACAGATACGCAGTATTTT.

The chain joins TRBV6-5 to TRBJ2-1; no clear D gene. CDR3 length equals 15 residues. Looked up from germline, CDR1 is MNHEY and CDR2 is SVGAGI. Trimming stripped 8 bases from V and 7 bases from J, with 21 bases between. CDR3 DNA sequence: TGTGCCAGCTGGTCCCGGACCGCGAGAAGGAATGAGCAGTTCTTC. This sequence encodes CASWSRTARRNEQFF.

Worth noting for this clonotype: Compared with germline, one end of the junction differs, possibly owing to a read error. V and J are TRBV4-3 and TRBJ2-7; D not resolved. The DNA end is more similar to TRBJ2-5, so the J call may be wrong. The CDR3 loop spans 14 amino acids. Looked up from germline, CDR1 is LGHNA and CDR2 is YSLEER. CDR3 DNA: TGCGCCAGCGGCCAAGATCTGAGCAGAGGGACCCAGTACTTC. Translating gives CASGQDLSRGTQYF.

V usage is TRBV18 and J usage is TRBJ2-3, with TRBD1 as a possible D gene (6 bases). Per the germline V gene, CDR1 is KGHSH and CDR2 is LQKENI. The CDR3 is 15 residues long. V gave up 1 base and J gave up 3 bases, with 11 bases separating them. CDR3 DNA sequence: TGTGCCAGCTCACCACAACAGGGATTTACAGATACGCAGTATTTT. This encodes CASSPQQGFTDTQYF.

With respect to this clonotype: Possible read error: a much larger clone is one base away. This chain joins TRBV5-1 and TRBJ2-7, with D maybe TRBD2 (6 bases). This CDR3 is built from 15 residues. V gave up 4 bases and J gave up 0 bases, with 14 bases separating them. The germline V gene has CDR1 SGHRS and CDR2 YFSETQ. CDR3 in DNA: TGCGCCAGCAGCCCTAGCGTGGGGAGCTCCTACGAGCAGTACTTC. Translated: CASSPSVGSSYEQYF.

The V call is TRBV2, the J call TRBJ2-3; no clear D gene. The CDR3 is 15 amino acids. Germline V gene sequence: CDR1 SNHLY, CDR2 FYNNEI. The ends were cut back, 2 bases at V and 2 bases at J, with 11 bases in the middle. The CDR3 region has the DNA TGTGCCAGCAGTGAAAATGGGCTACCCACAGATACGCAGTATTTT. It encodes CASSENGLPTDTQYF. Filled out from reference TRBV2 and TRBJ2-3, the complete variable domain reads EPEVTQTPSHQVTQMGQEVILRCVPISNHLYFYWYRQILGQKVEFLVSFYNNEISEKSEIFDDQFSVERPDGSNFTLKIRSTKLEDSAMYFCASSENGLPTDTQYFGPGTRLTVL.

This clonotype showed up many times. The chain recombines TRBV27 with TRBJ2-7; a weak D match, TRBD1 (8 bases). Germline V CDR1 and CDR2: MNHEY, SMNVEV (reference sequence). This CDR3 comprises 15 residues. Trimming took off 7 bases at V and 0 bases at J, with 16 bases between the two ends. The CDR3 region is CASTHRGGISYEQYF. In nucleotides, the CDR3 is TGTGCCAGCACCCACAGGGGGGGAATCTCCTACGAGCAGTACTTC.

This clonotype has just one count. This chain connects TRBV20-1 to TRBJ2-1, with 8 positions matching TRBD2. Trimming took 1 base from V and 10 from J; bases not matched to a gene: 15. The CDR3 totals 16 residues. Germline lookup yields CDR1 DFQATT and CDR2 SNEGSKA (reference sequence). CDR3 nucleotides: TGCAGTGCTAGAGTGGGACTAGTCGGGGGCAGTCGGGAGCAGTTCTTC. Its protein product is CSARVGLVGGSREQFF.

The chain recombines TRBV7-3 with TRBJ1-2; 10 bases match TRBD1. CDR1 is SGHTA and CDR2 is FQGTGA in the germline V gene. The J segment lost 8 bases and the V segment lost 5 bases, leaving 5 bases of the junction unmatched. CDR3 length: 13 amino acids. DNA of the CDR3: TGTGCCAGCAGCGCTCAGACAGGGGGCGGCTACACCTTC. It translates to CASSAQTGGGYTF.